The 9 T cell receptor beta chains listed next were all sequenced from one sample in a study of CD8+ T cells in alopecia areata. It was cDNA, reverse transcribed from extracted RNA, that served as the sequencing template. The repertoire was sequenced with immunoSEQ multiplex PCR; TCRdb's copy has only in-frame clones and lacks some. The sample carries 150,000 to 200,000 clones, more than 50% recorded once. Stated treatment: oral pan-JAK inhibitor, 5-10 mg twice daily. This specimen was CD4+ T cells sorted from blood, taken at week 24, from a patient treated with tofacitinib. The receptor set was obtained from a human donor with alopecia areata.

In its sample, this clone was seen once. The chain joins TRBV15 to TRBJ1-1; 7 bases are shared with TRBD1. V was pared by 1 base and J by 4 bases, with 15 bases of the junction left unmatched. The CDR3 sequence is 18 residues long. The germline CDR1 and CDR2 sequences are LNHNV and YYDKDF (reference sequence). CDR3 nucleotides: TGTGCCACCAGCAGAGTCTGGGGCAGGGGGACCCTGAGCACTGAAGCTTTCTTT. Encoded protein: CATSRVWGRGTLSTEAFF. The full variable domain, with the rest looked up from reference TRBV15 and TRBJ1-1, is DAMVIQNPRYQVTQFGKPVTLSCSQTLNHNVMYWYQQKSSQAPKLLFHYYDKDFNNEADTPDNFQSRRPNTSFCFLDIRSPGLGDTAMYLCATSRVWGRGTLSTEAFFGQGTRLTVV.

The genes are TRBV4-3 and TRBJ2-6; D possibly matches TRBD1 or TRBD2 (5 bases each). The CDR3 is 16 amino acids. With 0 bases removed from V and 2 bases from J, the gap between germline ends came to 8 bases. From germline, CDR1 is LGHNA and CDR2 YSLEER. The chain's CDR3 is CASSQDGGPGANVLTF. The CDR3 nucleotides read TGCGCCAGCAGCCAAGATGGGGGTCCTGGGGCCAACGTCCTGACTTTC.

The CDR3 sequence is CASSPTLRDTQYF. DNA of the CDR3: TGTGCCAGCAGCCCAACACTGCGGGATACGCAGTATTTT. The chain employs TRBV7-2 and TRBJ2-3; D call uncertain. CDR3 size: 13 residues. Germline lookup yields CDR1 SGHTA and CDR2 FQGNSA. The V gene lost 5 bases and the J gene lost 6 bases, with 12 bases spanning the gap.

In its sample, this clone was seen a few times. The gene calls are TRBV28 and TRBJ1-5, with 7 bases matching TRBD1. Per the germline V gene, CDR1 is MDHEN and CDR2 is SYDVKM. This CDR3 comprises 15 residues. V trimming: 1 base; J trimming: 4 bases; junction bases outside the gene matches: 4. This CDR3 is CASSLSGQVNQPQHF. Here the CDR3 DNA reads TGTGCCAGCAGTTTATCTGGACAGGTAAATCAGCCCCAGCATTTT.

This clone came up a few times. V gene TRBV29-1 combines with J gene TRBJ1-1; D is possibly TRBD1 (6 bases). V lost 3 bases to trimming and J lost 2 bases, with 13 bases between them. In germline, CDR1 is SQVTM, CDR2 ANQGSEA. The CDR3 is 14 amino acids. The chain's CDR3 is CSVEDRAFNTEAFF. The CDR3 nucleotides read TGCAGCGTTGAGGACAGAGCCTTCAACACTGAAGCTTTCTTT.

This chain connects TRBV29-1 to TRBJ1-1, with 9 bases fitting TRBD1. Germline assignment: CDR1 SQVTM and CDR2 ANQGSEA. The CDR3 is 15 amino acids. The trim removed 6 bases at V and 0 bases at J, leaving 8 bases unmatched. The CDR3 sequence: CSVPGGQGMNTEAFF. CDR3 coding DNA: TGCAGCGTGCCTGGGGGACAGGGTATGAACACTGAAGCTTTCTTT.

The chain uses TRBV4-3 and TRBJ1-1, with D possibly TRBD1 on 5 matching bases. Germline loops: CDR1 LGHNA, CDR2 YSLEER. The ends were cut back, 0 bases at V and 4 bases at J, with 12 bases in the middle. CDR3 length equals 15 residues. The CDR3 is CASSQEGPASTEAFF. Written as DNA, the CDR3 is TGCGCCAGCAGCCAAGAGGGACCAGCGAGCACTGAAGCTTTCTTT.

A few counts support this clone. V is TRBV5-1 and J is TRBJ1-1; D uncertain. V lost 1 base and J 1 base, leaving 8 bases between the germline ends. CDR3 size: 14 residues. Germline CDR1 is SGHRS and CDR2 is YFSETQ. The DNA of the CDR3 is TGCGCCAGCAGCTTGAAGTCGGGGAACACTGAAGCTTTCTTT. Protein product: CASSLKSGNTEAFF.

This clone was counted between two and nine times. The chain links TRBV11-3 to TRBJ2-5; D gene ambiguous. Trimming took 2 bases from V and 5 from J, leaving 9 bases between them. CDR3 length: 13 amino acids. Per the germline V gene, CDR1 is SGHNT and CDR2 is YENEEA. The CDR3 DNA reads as TGTGCCAGCAGCTTACCCATCGAGGAGACCCAGTACTTC. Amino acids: CASSLPIEETQYF.